One and the same sample provided the 22 T cell receptor beta chains below, sequenced in a study of blood T cell repertoires in COVID-19. The assay was immunoSEQ multiplex PCR, and TCRdb's table has in-frame clones only and misses some. The profile shows about 310,000 clones, roughly 89% of them singletons. Sequenced input: PBMCs or T cells enriched from blood (not recorded which). These receptors all stem from a woman in her 30s who had recovered from COVID-19.

The chain employs TRBV5-1 and TRBJ1-1, with D possibly TRBD1 on 6 matching bases. The CDR3 loop spans 18 amino acids. Germline CDR1 and CDR2: SGHRS and YFSETQ. The V end lost 4 bases, the J end lost 0 bases, and 22 bases lay between the germline ends. The CDR3 DNA sequence: TGCGCCAGCAGCATCACATCACAGGGACAAAGGATGAACACTGAAGCTTTCTTT. Amino acids: CASSITSQGQRMNTEAFF.

V usage is TRBV7-8 and J usage is TRBJ1-4; tentatively, D is TRBD1 (6 bases). The ends were cut back, 0 bases at V and 8 bases at J, with 7 bases in the middle. This CDR3 comprises 13 residues. The germline V gene encodes CDR1 SGHVS and CDR2 FQNEAQ. CDR3 residues: CASSLAGQEKLFF. The CDR3 nucleotides are TGTGCCAGCAGCTTAGCGGGACAAGAAAAACTGTTTTTT.

The V call is TRBV10-1, the J call TRBJ1-2; D unclear. This CDR3 comprises 13 residues. Trimming stripped 2 bases from V and 4 bases from J, with 8 bases between. Per germline, CDR1 WNHNN and CDR2 SYGVQD (reference sequence). The DNA of the CDR3 is TGCGCCAGCAGTGAGGGCGGAGCCTATGGCTACACCTTC. Its protein is CASSEGGAYGYTF.

The chain links TRBV4-1 to TRBJ2-2, with a possible D match to TRBD2 (6 bases). V dropped 0 bases and J dropped 0 bases, with 8 bases sitting between them. This CDR3 comprises 16 residues. CDR1 is MGHRA and CDR2 is YSYEKL in the germline V gene. The CDR3 DNA is TGCGCCAGCAGCCAAGATAGACTAGCGAACACCGGGGAGCTGTTTTTT. This codes for CASSQDRLANTGELFF.

The gene calls are TRBV2 and TRBJ2-7, with no clear D. Germline CDR1 is SNHLY and CDR2 is FYNNEI. V dropped 3 bases and J dropped 2 bases, with 11 bases sitting between them. The CDR3 runs to 14 residues. CDR3 DNA sequence: TGTGCCAGCAGTGATGTGGGCAGACCCTACGAGCAGTACTTC. Protein sequence: CASSDVGRPYEQYF.

The chain recombines TRBV28 with TRBJ1-5; D possibly corresponds to TRBD1 (5 bases). Trimming removed 4 bases from V and 2 bases from J, with 6 bases in between. From germline, CDR1 is MDHEN and CDR2 SYDVKM. The CDR3 sequence is 13 residues long. CDR3 residues: CASSWGGNQPQHF. The CDR3 DNA reads as TGTGCCAGCAGTTGGGGGGGCAATCAGCCCCAGCATTTT.

The chain recombines TRBV6-2 or TRBV6-3 with TRBJ2-1, with 9 bases lining up with TRBD1. This CDR3 is 16 amino acids long. CDR1 MNHEY and CDR2 SVGEGT come from the germline V gene. Unmatched junction bases numbered 17, after V lost 5 bases and J lost 12 bases. The CDR3 sequence is CASSQTGGAPYLGQFF. DNA of the CDR3: TGTGCCAGCAGTCAAACAGGGGGCGCCCCGTATCTGGGGCAGTTCTTC.

This chain joins TRBV7-9 and TRBJ1-2; no clear D. The V and J ends lost 5 bases and 2 bases respectively, with 9 bases between them. The germline V gene encodes CDR1 SEHNR and CDR2 FQNEAQ (reference sequence). The CDR3 is 13 amino acids. The CDR3 nucleotides read TGTGCCAGCAGCCAAGAACAAAACTATGGCTACACCTTC. This encodes CASSQEQNYGYTF.

This clone was seen only once. The CDR3 DNA follows: TGCAGTGCCCACACCGCCTACGAGCAGTACTTC. It specifies CSAHTAYEQYF. The rearrangement uses TRBV20-1 and TRBJ2-7; no definite D call. V was cut by 6 bases and J by 2 bases, with 8 bases left in between. CDR1 DFQATT and CDR2 SNEGSKA come from the germline V gene (reference sequence). The CDR3 has 11 amino acids.

The chain has TRBV20-1 and TRBJ1-4; 8 nucleotides line up with TRBD1. Germline CDR1 reads DFQATT; CDR2 reads SNEGSKA (reference sequence). The V gene end was trimmed by 3 bases and the J gene end by 8 bases; junction bases not matched to a gene: 8. CDR3 length equals 14 residues. The CDR3 DNA reads TGCAGTGCTAGTCATGGACAGGGTAGAGAAAAACTGTTTTTT. The encoded protein is CSASHGQGREKLFF.

The rearrangement uses TRBV19 and TRBJ2-3; a weak D match, TRBD2 (6 bases). CDR1 is LNHDA, CDR2 SQIVND, per germline (reference sequence). Trimming shortened V by 8 bases and J by 2 bases, and 17 bases separated the two germline ends. The CDR3 consists of 15 residues. CDR3 loop: CASAIGGALTDTQYF. The DNA of the CDR3 is TGTGCCAGTGCTATCGGGGGAGCCCTCACAGATACGCAGTATTTT.

The chain links TRBV12-3 or TRBV12-4 to TRBJ2-7; 13 bases align to TRBD2. The CDR3 contains 13 residues. V lost 6 bases, J lost 4 bases, and 0 bases stayed unmatched. The CDR3 sequence: CASRLAGGYEQYF. The DNA for the CDR3 is TGTGCCAGCAGACTAGCGGGAGGGTACGAGCAGTACTTC.

The chain employs TRBV18 and TRBJ2-7; TRBD1 aligns across 10 bases. Trimming at V came to 1 base and at J to 6 bases, leaving 6 bases not matched to a gene. Germline CDR1 and CDR2: KGHSH and LQKENI. The CDR3 has 15 amino acids. CDR3 bases: TGTGCCAGCTCACCACGAGGGACAGGGGATGTCGAGCAGTACTTC. It yields the protein CASSPRGTGDVEQYF.

The rearrangement joins TRBV2 to TRBJ2-5; D may be TRBD1 (5 bases). The CDR3 runs 14 residues. V was pared by 6 bases and J by 3 bases, with 14 bases between. Per the germline V gene, CDR1 is SNHLY and CDR2 is FYNNEI. CDR3 DNA sequence: TGTGCCAGCAGCTCCCACAAACAGGAAGAGACCCAGTACTTC. This gives the protein CASSSHKQEETQYF.

This clone was recorded only once. The J gene is TRBJ1-5, the V gene TRBV28; 9 nucleotides line up with TRBD1. The germline gives CDR1 MDHEN, CDR2 SYDVKM. There are 18 residues in the CDR3. The junction had 10 bases not matched to a gene; V was cut back by 3 bases and J by 1 base. CDR3: CASSLGQGWDLSNQPQHF. Written as DNA, the CDR3 is TGTGCCAGCAGTTTGGGACAGGGATGGGATCTAAGCAATCAGCCCCAGCATTTT.

This clone appeared once. The gene calls are TRBV1 and TRBJ2-1; TRBD2, the D gene given by the table, was not confirmed from the DNA. TRBV1 is termed a pseudogene. CDR3 length equals 15 residues. The DNA of the CDR3 is TGCACCAGCAGCCAGGGACTAGCGGGTCCCAATGAGCAGTTCTTC. It codes for CTSSQGLAGPNEQFF.

The CDR3 loop reads CATSGTGGGNTGELFF. In DNA, the CDR3 is TGTGCCACCAGTGGTACAGGGGGCGGGAACACCGGGGAGCTGTTTTTT. The V gene is TRBV24-1, the J gene TRBJ2-2, with 9 bases matching TRBD1. CDR3 length equals 16 residues. The V and J ends lost 5 bases and 1 base, in that order; junction bases with no gene match: 4. The V gene's germline CDR1 is KGHDR and CDR2 SFDVKD.

The rearrangement joins TRBV20-1 to TRBJ2-1; weak D call: TRBD2 (5 bases). The CDR3 totals 11 residues. CDR1 and CDR2 from the germline V gene are DFQATT and SNEGSKA (reference sequence). Deletions cut 6 bases from V and 12 bases from J, with 15 bases between. CDR3 region: CSAPEASSQFF. In DNA, the CDR3 is TGCAGTGCGCCGGAGGCCTCCTCGCAGTTCTTC.

The chain couples TRBV28 to TRBJ1-5; a weak D match, TRBD1 (6 bases). From germline, CDR1 is MDHEN and CDR2 SYDVKM. The CDR3 covers 16 residues. V lost 7 bases and J 5 bases, leaving 21 bases between the germline ends. This chain's CDR3 is CASTTLRGFGDQPQHF. CDR3 DNA sequence: TGTGCCAGCACTACTTTAAGGGGGTTTGGGGATCAGCCCCAGCATTTT.

CDR3: CSGTGAGTEAFF. The CDR3 nucleotides are TGCAGCGGTACAGGGGCGGGTACTGAAGCTTTCTTT. The V and J genes are TRBV29-1 and TRBJ1-1; 7 bases are shared with TRBD1. Germline CDR1 and CDR2: SQVTM and ANQGSEA. V shed 7 bases, J shed 5 bases, and the junction held 7 bases outside the gene matches. The CDR3 has 12 residues.

The J gene is TRBJ2-7, the V gene TRBV5-1, with D tentatively TRBD2 (6 bases). V lost 3 bases and J 1 base, leaving 29 bases between the germline ends. Germline CDR1 SGHRS, CDR2 YFSETQ. The CDR3 length is 20 residues. CDR3 loop: CASSYKPSGGTTEVSYEQYF. The CDR3, as DNA: TGCGCCAGCAGCTACAAGCCTTCGGGCGGGACGACAGAAGTTTCCTACGAGCAGTACTTC.

This chain uses TRBV7-9 with TRBJ2-7; the match to TRBD2 covers 10 bases. This CDR3 comprises 17 residues. V lost 3 bases to trimming and J lost 4 bases; unmatched junction nucleotides: 12. The germline V gene encodes CDR1 SEHNR and CDR2 FQNEAQ (reference sequence). CDR3 sequence: CASSLAELAGTGYEQYF. Here the CDR3 DNA reads TGTGCCAGCAGCTTGGCTGAACTAGCGGGAACTGGGTACGAGCAGTACTTC.